The T cell receptor (beta chain) described here comes from a study of T cell repertoires in cytomegalovirus infection (dated by TCRdb to about 2019). For the study in its entirety: Because public TCR beta signatures pointed to carriage of CMV infection together with the matching HLA type, the HLA type of each donor mattered for the analysis.

Turning to this clonotype: The target of this receptor is not known. This may arise from a read error, as a much more abundant clone is one base away.

The germline V gene provides CDR1 SGHVS and CDR2 FQNEAQ. There are 14 amino acids in the CDR3, from cysteine to phenylalanine inclusive. The CDR3 DNA has 42 bases and is translated from base 1. Instrument used: Illumina HiSeq 1500. TCRdb reworked the public reads: Q25 trimming with fastp, MiXCR clone assembly, productive beta chains retained. Rows are unified per CDR3 protein, each entry keeping the most common DNA and genes. The sample profile shows roughly 300,000 distinct CDR3 sequences; 20% to 30% of them were found once. Together, the top ten hold about 15% of the sample. What the research found in general, with its limitations: Carriers of CMV infection plus the relevant HLA type were discriminated by the cumulative frequency of public TCR beta family members in the study cohort and in an independent approximately 350-donor cohort. In the ex vivo response, HLA-C-restricted CMV-specific TCR beta clonotypes were dominant, and in two of eight donors the single most frequent clonotype came from this HLA-C-restricted group.

The sequenced sample consisted of PBMCs. The clonotype originates from a human donor in good health (CMV status not recorded). Some clones in this sample may be carry-over from other donors' samples. This sequence uses TRBV7-8 and TRBJ1-2, with the D segment identity uncertain. CDR3 loop: CTSSLDRTEGGYTF. The DNA reads TGTACCAGCAGCTTAGATCGCACAGAGGGTGGCTACACCTTC.